This TCR beta chain emerged from a study of cytomegalovirus exposure and HLA in healthy donors. This PCR relied on a set of 60 Vbeta primers and 13 Jbeta primers. Per the authors' pipeline: As a later analysis found, there were 70 million to 80 million unique TCR beta chains, of which some 10 million were shared. TCRdb keeps only in-frame clones here, not all; method: immunoSEQ multiplex PCR. Clonal size and the V and J genes are those of that table, whereas D and trimming came from the DNA. This table has about 130,000 clones, roughly 88% appearing once. The CDR3 runs 15 residues. The V end was cut by 1 base, the J end by 3 bases, with 10 bases between. Germline-derived CDR1 and CDR2 are SGHTA and FQGNSA.

The sequenced sample was PBMCs. The chain recombines TRBV7-2 with TRBJ1-3; D gene ambiguous. The receptor was isolated from a boy aged 5 to 17 in good health and CMV-seronegative. The CDR3 spells CASSLVTGVGNTIYF. CDR3 bases: TGTGCCAGCAGCTTAGTTACCGGGGTTGGAAACACCATATATTTT.